A single sample gave rise to the 29 T cell receptor beta chains below, sequenced in a study of T cells in Graves' hyperthyroidism and ophthalmopathy. TCR beta CDR3 regions were amplified from RNA transcripts. The TCR CDR3 first-round RT-PCR relied on the HTBI primer set. TCRdb re-called the multiplex PCR reads through MiXCR, storing one row per CDR3 protein. The sample has around 500,000 distinct CDR3 sequences; over 13% are singletons. The sequencing sample was made of blood. The receptors here all came from a woman younger than 35 with Graves' hyperthyroidism.

This clonotype has ten or more counts. The chain has TRBV20-1 and TRBJ1-5; D not resolved. CDR1 DFQATT and CDR2 SNEGSKA come from the germline V gene (reference sequence). V was pared by 0 bases and J by 0 bases, with 12 bases between. This CDR3 spans 16 amino acids. Written as DNA, the CDR3 is TGCAGTGCTAGAGATTTAACAGACAATAGCAATCAGCCCCAGCATTTT. It codes for CSARDLTDNSNQPQHF.

The gene calls are TRBV5-1 and TRBJ2-1; 7 nucleotides agree with TRBD2. Germline lookup yields CDR1 SGHRS and CDR2 YFSETQ. This CDR3 region has 15 residues. Germline trimming cut 6 bases from V and 5 bases from J; bases unmatched to any gene: 11. This CDR3 is CASKPPSGDHNEQFF. The CDR3 DNA is TGCGCCAGCAAGCCTCCTAGCGGAGACCACAATGAGCAGTTCTTC.

This clonotype was detected ten times or more. The V and J genes are TRBV11-3 and TRBJ2-5; D not certain. V was trimmed by 5 bases and J by 5 bases, leaving 9 bases between them. Germline assignment: CDR1 SGHNT and CDR2 YENEEA. The CDR3 runs 12 residues. The chain's CDR3 is CASSGTSETQYF. In DNA, the CDR3 is TGTGCCAGCAGCGGAACTTCGGAGACCCAGTACTTC.

The gene calls are TRBV6-1 and TRBJ2-6; 14 bases are shared with TRBD2. This CDR3 is built from 19 residues. Looked up from germline, CDR1 is MNHNS and CDR2 is SASEGT. V lost 5 bases and J lost 0; bases outside the gene matches: 6. The CDR3 region has the DNA TGTGCCAGCAGTCCATGGACTAGCGGGAGGATCTCTGGGGCCAACGTCCTGACTTTC. Its translation is CASSPWTSGRISGANVLTF.

The V and J genes are TRBV19 and TRBJ1-5; weak D call: TRBD1 (5 bases). CDR1 LNHDA and CDR2 SQIVND come from the germline V gene (reference sequence). V lost 7 bases, J lost 1 base, and 14 bases lay in between. CDR3 length: 15 amino acids. The CDR3, as DNA: TGTGCCAGTAAACCTGGGGGGGGGAGCAATCAGCCCCAGCATTTT. Encoded protein: CASKPGGGSNQPQHF.

The gene calls are TRBV6-5 and TRBJ2-1; D perhaps matches TRBD1 (6 bases). Trimming took off 2 bases at V and 2 bases at J, with 10 bases between the two ends. The CDR3 consists of 15 residues. CDR1 is MNHEY, CDR2 SVGAGI, per germline. CDR3 protein: CASSYEQGPYNEQFF. The CDR3, as DNA: TGTGCCAGCAGTTACGAACAGGGACCCTACAATGAGCAGTTCTTC.

This clonotype was recorded at least ten times. In nucleotides, the CDR3 is TGTGCCTCAGAGAGGGACGGCGCCTTCTATGGCTACACCTTC. It translates to CASERDGAFYGYTF. The V gene is TRBV12-3 or TRBV12-4, the J gene TRBJ1-2, with D perhaps TRBD1 (5 bases). The CDR3 consists of 14 residues. Trimming removed 11 bases at V and 4 bases at J, with 20 bases between.

The table lists this clonotype with many counts. The CDR3 sequence: CASSLEGERTGELFF. The CDR3 nucleotides read TGCGCCAGCAGCTTGGAGGGGGAGCGGACCGGGGAGCTGTTTTTT. The rearrangement links TRBV5-1 to TRBJ2-2, with a possible D match to TRBD1 (6 bases). The germline CDR1 and CDR2 sequences are SGHRS and YFSETQ. This CDR3 region has 15 residues. V was pared by 0 bases and J by 5 bases, with 11 bases between.

V is TRBV6-5 and J is TRBJ1-3; D is ambiguous. The germline V gene has CDR1 MNHEY and CDR2 SVGAGI. This CDR3 spans 16 amino acids. Between the trimmed V and J ends, which lost 10 bases and 2 bases, there was a span of 21 bases. This CDR3 is CATILRGGGAGNTIYF. DNA for the CDR3: TGTGCCACCATACTCCGGGGTGGCGGCGCTGGAAACACCATATATTTT.

This clonotype was counted at least ten times. This chain joins TRBV24-1 and TRBJ2-1; 7 positions agree with TRBD2. The CDR3 contains 16 residues. Trimming cost V 5 bases and J 0 bases; bases outside gene matches: 6. Germline CDR1 reads KGHDR; CDR2 reads SFDVKD. This CDR3 reads CATSGDYRLSYNEQFF. The CDR3 DNA sequence: TGTGCCACCAGTGGGGACTACCGCCTCTCCTACAATGAGCAGTTCTTC.

This clonotype was seen many times. The rearrangement links TRBV5-1 to TRBJ1-1; D might be TRBD1 (5 bases). The CDR3 totals 12 residues. V lost 5 bases and J 4 bases, leaving 9 bases between the germline ends. Germline CDR1 reads SGHRS; CDR2 reads YFSETQ. CDR3 DNA: TGCGCCAGCAGAAGAGGGGCCACTGAAGCTTTCTTT. Translated, it gives CASRRGATEAFF.

The chain recombines TRBV18 with TRBJ2-7; a possible D gene is TRBD1 (5 bases). This CDR3 spans 13 amino acids. The V gene's germline CDR1 is KGHSH and CDR2 LQKENI. V was trimmed by 3 bases and J by 6 bases, leaving 12 bases between them. The CDR3 DNA sequence: TGTGCCAGCTCACCTTCGCAGGGCGGCGAGCAGTACGTC. This gives the protein CASSPSQGGEQYV.

This clonotype has just one count. DNA of the CDR3: TGTGCCAGCAGGGGACAGCCCTACGAGCAGTACTTC. Translating it yields CASRGQPYEQYF. This chain uses TRBV11-3 with TRBJ2-7, with 7 bases matching TRBD1. Looked up from germline, CDR1 is SGHNT and CDR2 is YENEEA. This CDR3 is 12 amino acids long. Trimming cost V 6 bases and J 2 bases; bases outside gene matches: 1.

The sample holds many counts of this clonotype. The CDR3 nucleotides read TGTGCCAGCAGTCTAGGACTGGCTGACTATGGCTACACCTTC. It translates to CASSLGLADYGYTF. The chain uses TRBV12-3 or TRBV12-4 and TRBJ1-2; D is uncertain. Deletions cut 5 bases from V and 3 bases from J, with 13 bases between. This CDR3 is built from 14 residues.

V and J are TRBV7-9 and TRBJ2-1; D gene ambiguous. The CDR3 totals 16 residues. Germline V lookup: CDR1 SEHNR, CDR2 FQNEAQ (reference sequence). With 2 bases removed from V and 8 bases from J, the gap between germline ends came to 19 bases. The CDR3 DNA reads as TGTGCCAGCAGCTTACAAGTGACCATGGATCGGGATGAGCAGTTCTTC. It specifies CASSLQVTMDRDEQFF.

Of note for this clonotype: A read error may explain this, as a much larger clone is one base away. The CDR3 region is CASSLKRESNEQLF. The CDR3 DNA is TGTGCCAGCAGCTTAAAGAGGGAATCCAATGAGCAGCTCTTC. The chain employs TRBV7-3 and TRBJ2-1; D might be TRBD2 (5 bases). The germline V gene has CDR1 SGHTA and CDR2 FQGTGA. This CDR3 contains 14 residues. The full variable domain, in which reference TRBV7-3 and TRBJ2-1 provide the parts outside the CDR3, is GAGVSQTPSNKVTEKGKYVELRCDPISGHTALYWYRQSLGQGPEFLIYFQGTGAADDSGLPNDRFFAVRPEGSVSTLKIQRTERGDSAVYLCASSLKRESNEQLFGPGTRLTVL.

The sample holds many counts of this clonotype. The CDR3 loop is CSALDSLLEKLFF. The CDR3 DNA follows: TGCAGTGCTCTCGACAGTTTACTTGAAAAACTGTTTTTT. V and J are TRBV20-1 and TRBJ1-4; perhaps TRBD1 as D (5 bases). The CDR3 contains 13 residues. Trimming took 5 bases from V and 7 from J, leaving 14 bases between them. CDR1 and CDR2 (germline): DFQATT, SNEGSKA (reference sequence).

This clonotype was counted at least ten times. This rearrangement joins TRBV11-1 to TRBJ2-3; 9 nucleotides align to TRBD2. Germline V CDR1 and CDR2: SGHAT, FQDESV (reference sequence). The CDR3 has 14 residues. V lost 7 bases to trimming and J lost 2 bases; unmatched junction nucleotides: 4. The CDR3 sequence: CASTTSGNTDTQYF. The CDR3 nucleotides are TGTGCCAGCACGACTAGCGGTAACACAGATACGCAGTATTTT.

The table lists this clonotype with many counts. The chain joins TRBV7-3 to TRBJ2-2; D is unresolved. This CDR3 comprises 15 residues. V dropped 5 bases and J dropped 3 bases, with 13 bases sitting between them. Germline values: CDR1 SGHTA, CDR2 FQGTGA. The CDR3 bases are TGTGCCAGCAGCCAAGGCGACGAAGACACCGGGGAGCTGTTTTTT. Protein product: CASSQGDEDTGELFF.

The V call is TRBV6-6, the J call TRBJ2-5; TRBD1 aligns across 10 bases. This CDR3 spans 15 amino acids. Germline assignment: CDR1 MNHNY and CDR2 SVGAGI (reference sequence). J was trimmed by 8 bases and V by 1 base; bases with no gene match: 7. The chain's CDR3 is CASSYLSGTGATQYF. CDR3 nucleotide sequence: TGTGCCAGCAGTTACTTATCGGGGACAGGGGCCACCCAGTACTTC.

There are many counts of this clonotype. The V gene is TRBV14, the J gene TRBJ1-6, with D hard to call. This CDR3 is 13 amino acids long. V lost 4 bases to trimming and J lost 8 bases, with 9 bases between them. From germline, CDR1 is SGHDN and CDR2 FVKESK. The CDR3 sequence is CASSPRRDSPLHF. CDR3 sequence (DNA): TGTGCCAGCAGCCCTCGACGGGATTCACCCCTCCACTTT.

The table lists this clonotype with many counts. This chain connects TRBV12-3 or TRBV12-4 to TRBJ2-1, with no clear D. The CDR3 loop spans 16 amino acids. Trimming cost V 0 bases and J 0 bases, with 9 bases left between them. CDR3 residues: CASSLATRSSYNEQFF. For the CDR3, the DNA is TGTGCCAGCAGTTTAGCAACGAGGAGCTCCTACAATGAGCAGTTCTTC.

This rearrangement joins TRBV7-2 to TRBJ1-2; perhaps TRBD1 as D (5 bases). The V end was cut by 7 bases, the J end by 2 bases, with 14 bases between. The CDR3 length is 14 residues. In germline, CDR1 is SGHTA, CDR2 FQGNSA. The DNA of the CDR3 is TGTGCCAGCACCGAGGGGACGGAGAACTATGGCTACACCTTC. Residues: CASTEGTENYGYTF.

This clonotype was seen ten or more times. The rearrangement uses TRBV5-1 and TRBJ1-1, with 8 nucleotides matching TRBD1. CDR1 and CDR2 (germline): SGHRS, YFSETQ. The CDR3 has 13 amino acids. Trimming at V came to 7 bases and at J to 7 bases, leaving 9 bases not matched to a gene. The CDR3 DNA reads TGCGCCAGCTTGGGGCAGGGGGCCCGTGAAGCTTTCTTT. Translated, it gives CASLGQGAREAFF.

This clonotype was seen more than once but under ten times. The gene calls are TRBV4-1 and TRBJ1-1; D perhaps matches TRBD1 (5 bases). Germline V gene data show CDR1 as MGHRA and CDR2 as YSYEKL. CDR3 size: 13 residues. The germline V and J ends were trimmed by 0 bases and 10 bases, with 12 bases remaining between them. DNA for the CDR3: TGCGCCAGCAGCCAAGAAAAGGGGCGGGCAGCTTTCTTT. Translating gives CASSQEKGRAAFF.

In the case of this clonotype: With a much larger clone just one base away, this may be a read error. The rearrangement uses TRBV6-1 and TRBJ2-1; D may be TRBD1 or TRBD2 (5 bases each). The assigned J gene may be wrong: the sequence end matches TRBJ2-7 better. The CDR3 is 14 amino acids. Germline lookup yields CDR1 MNHNS and CDR2 SASEGT. The CDR3: CASSRDPKMNEQYF. The CDR3, as DNA: TGTGCCAGCAGCCGGGACCCAAAGATGAATGAGCAGTACTTC.

This clonotype was seen ten or more times. The chain uses TRBV11-2 and TRBJ2-5; D not certain. This CDR3 has 15 residues. Looked up from germline, CDR1 is SGHAT and CDR2 is FQNNGV. V lost 0 bases, J lost 4 bases, and 12 bases lay in between. This CDR3 is CASSLDGLVGETQYF. CDR3 DNA sequence: TGTGCCAGCAGCTTAGATGGTCTAGTTGGAGAGACCCAGTACTTC.

Many counts were recorded for this clonotype. The chain uses TRBV9 and TRBJ1-2, with a weak D call TRBD1 (5 bases). This CDR3 spans 13 amino acids. Germline V gene sequence: CDR1 SGDLS, CDR2 YYNGEE. V was cut by 4 bases and J by 6 bases, with 13 bases left in between. CDR3 nucleotides: TGTGCCAGCAGCACTAGTCAGGGAAATGGCTACACCTTC. It is translated as CASSTSQGNGYTF.

The chain links TRBV2 to TRBJ2-1, with 7 positions matching TRBD2. V lost 5 bases, J lost 4 bases, and 2 bases stayed unmatched. The CDR3 consists of 13 residues. Germline lookup yields CDR1 SNHLY and CDR2 FYNNEI. CDR3 protein: CASSTSVYNEQFF. The CDR3 region has the DNA TGTGCCAGCAGTACTAGCGTTTACAATGAGCAGTTCTTC.